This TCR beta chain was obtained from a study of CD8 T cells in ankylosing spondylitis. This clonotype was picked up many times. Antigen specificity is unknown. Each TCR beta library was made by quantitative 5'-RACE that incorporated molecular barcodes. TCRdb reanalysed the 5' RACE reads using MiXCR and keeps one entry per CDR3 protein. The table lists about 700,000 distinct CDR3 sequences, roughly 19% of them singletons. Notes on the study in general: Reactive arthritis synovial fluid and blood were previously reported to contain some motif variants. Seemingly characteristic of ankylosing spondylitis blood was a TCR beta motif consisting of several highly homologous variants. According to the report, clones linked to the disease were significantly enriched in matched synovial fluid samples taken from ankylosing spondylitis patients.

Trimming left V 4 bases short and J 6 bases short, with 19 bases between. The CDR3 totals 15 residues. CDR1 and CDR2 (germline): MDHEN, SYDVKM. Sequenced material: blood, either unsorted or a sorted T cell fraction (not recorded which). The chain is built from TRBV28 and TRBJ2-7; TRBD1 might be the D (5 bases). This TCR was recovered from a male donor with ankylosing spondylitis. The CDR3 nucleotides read TGTGCCAGCAGTTCCCTCAGGGAACGAGAGCTCGAGCAGTACTTC. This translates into CASSSLRERELEQYF. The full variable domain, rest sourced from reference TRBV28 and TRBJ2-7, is DVKVTQSSRYLVKRTGEKVFLECVQDMDHENMFWYRQDPGLGLRLIYFSYDVKMKEKGDIPEGYSVSREKKERFSLILESASTNQTSMYLCASSSLRERELEQYFGPGTRLTVT.